The 21 T cell receptor beta chains presented below share a single source sample, sequenced in a study of cytomegalovirus exposure and HLA in healthy donors. This PCR relied on a set of 60 Vbeta primers and 13 Jbeta primers. Only in-frame clones appear in the TCRdb table, and some are missing; sequencing was by immunoSEQ multiplex PCR. The sample includes under 200,000 clones, 78% seen only once; the top ten take around 3.1%. The sample comprised PBMCs. The receptors were gathered from a woman aged 45-60 years in good health and CMV-seropositive.

The chain couples TRBV28 to TRBJ2-4, with TRBD1 matching over 7 bases. Trimming removed 6 bases from V and 15 bases from J; junction bases left unmatched: 14. The CDR3 totals 13 residues. In germline, CDR1 is MDHEN, CDR2 SYDVKM. The CDR3 region is CASSRGGSPRRYF. The CDR3 DNA follows: TGTGCCAGCAGCCGAGGGGGCAGCCCCAGGAGGTACTTC.

The chain joins TRBV19 to TRBJ1-1; D may be TRBD1 (5 bases). Germline V gene sequence: CDR1 LNHDA, CDR2 SQIVND (reference sequence). V lost 5 bases, J lost 4 bases, and 14 bases lay in between. The CDR3 loop spans 14 amino acids. CDR3 sequence reads: CASSPGVRATEAFF. In nucleotides, the CDR3 is TGTGCCAGTAGTCCGGGGGTCCGGGCCACTGAAGCTTTCTTT.

This clone was detected once. The CDR3 DNA reads as TGTGCCAGCAGCCAATTCAGAGCCACAGGCGGCTACACCTTC. It codes for CASSQFRATGGYTF. V usage is TRBV4-2 and J usage is TRBJ1-2, with D possibly matching TRBD1 (5 bases). The germline V and J ends were trimmed by 2 bases and 8 bases, with 15 bases remaining between them. The germline V gene encodes CDR1 LGHNA and CDR2 YNFKEQ. The CDR3 consists of 14 residues.

This sequence joins TRBV5-1 and TRBJ2-3; D gene uncertain. The CDR3 runs to 14 residues. Looked up from germline, CDR1 is SGHRS and CDR2 is YFSETQ. The ends were cut back, 2 bases at V and 5 bases at J, with 12 bases in the middle. CDR3 region: CASSLPSSGDTQYF. CDR3 coding DNA: TGCGCCAGCAGCTTACCCAGTTCTGGAGATACGCAGTATTTT.

The chain is built from TRBV15 and TRBJ1-2, with TRBD1 matching 9 bases. This CDR3 is 18 amino acids long. Unmatched junction bases numbered 10, after V lost 0 bases and J lost 2 bases. Germline-derived CDR1 and CDR2 are LNHNV and YYDKDF (reference sequence). The CDR3 loop is CATSRDRRTGALNYGYTF. The CDR3 bases are TGTGCCACCAGCAGAGATAGAAGGACAGGGGCCCTAAACTATGGCTACACCTTC.

The V and J genes are TRBV7-9 and TRBJ2-7, with D perhaps TRBD2 (6 bases). The germline V gene encodes CDR1 SEHNR and CDR2 FQNEAQ (reference sequence). Between the trimmed V and J ends, which lost 1 base and 3 bases, there was a span of 10 bases. There are 14 residues in the CDR3. The CDR3 region is CASSLELGGYEQYF. CDR3 nucleotides: TGTGCCAGCAGCTTAGAGCTGGGGGGCTACGAGCAGTACTTC.

As regards this clone: The junction shows a germline mismatch at one end, possibly a read error. The chain has TRBV6-6 and TRBJ2-4, with D maybe TRBD1 (6 bases). The length of the CDR3 is 15 residues. Germline CDR1 is MNHNY and CDR2 is SVGAGI (reference sequence). DNA for the CDR3: TGTGCCAGCAGCCGAGGGGGTATAGCCAAAAACAGTCAGTACTTC. Its protein is CASSRGGIAKNSQYF.

The chain uses TRBV2 and TRBJ1-1; TRBD1 is a possible D gene (6 bases). This CDR3 is 15 amino acids long. Germline loops: CDR1 SNHLY, CDR2 FYNNEI. The germline V and J ends were trimmed by 4 bases and 1 base, with 13 bases remaining between them. CDR3 coding DNA: TGTGCCAGCAGTGTTAGAGGGGGATCGAACACTGAAGCTTTCTTT. It translates to CASSVRGGSNTEAFF.

The V gene is TRBV5-1, the J gene TRBJ2-5; weak D call: TRBD2 (5 bases). The V gene's germline CDR1 is SGHRS and CDR2 YFSETQ. Trimming removed 1 base from V and 3 bases from J, with 13 bases in between. This CDR3 has 15 residues. CDR3 sequence (DNA): TGCGCCAGCAGCTTGTGGAGAGGGATGAAAGAGACCCAGTACTTC. It is translated as CASSLWRGMKETQYF. The full variable domain, in which reference TRBV5-1 and TRBJ2-5 provide the parts outside the CDR3, is KAGVTQTPRYLIKTRGQQVTLSCSPISGHRSVSWYQQTPGQGLQFLFEYFSETQRNKGNFPGRFSGRQFSNSRSEMNVSTLELGDSALYLCASSLWRGMKETQYFGPGTRLLVL.

This sequence joins TRBV5-4 and TRBJ2-7; weak D call: TRBD2 (5 bases). Germline CDR1 is SGHNT and CDR2 is YYREEE (reference sequence). This CDR3 is 16 amino acids long. Trimming took 0 bases from V and 0 from J, leaving 13 bases between them. The chain's CDR3 is CASSLDGGPSSYEQYF. CDR3 nucleotide sequence: TGTGCCAGCAGCTTGGACGGCGGGCCTAGCTCCTACGAGCAGTACTTC.

CDR3 DNA sequence: TGTGCCAGCAGCTCGACAGCCCACACTGAAGCTTTCTTT. Translated, it gives CASSSTAHTEAFF. The rearrangement uses TRBV13 and TRBJ1-1; D is possibly TRBD1 (5 bases). The CDR3 totals 13 residues. Germline CDR1 reads PRHDT; CDR2 reads FYEKMQ (reference sequence). The V gene lost 4 bases and the J gene lost 3 bases, with 9 bases spanning the gap.

The chain carries TRBV14 and TRBJ1-2; D gene uncertain. Germline assignment: CDR1 SGHDN and CDR2 FVKESK. The CDR3 runs to 13 residues. Trimming removed 0 bases at V and 7 bases at J, with 9 bases between. Here the CDR3 DNA reads TGTGCCAGCAGCCAAGACCTGGACTCTGGCTACACCTTC. It translates to CASSQDLDSGYTF.

This chain uses TRBV5-8 with TRBJ1-3; D is uncertain. Germline values: CDR1 SGHTS, CDR2 YDEGEE. The CDR3 totals 15 residues. Trimming removed 0 bases at V and 0 bases at J, with 7 bases between. The CDR3 nucleotides read TGTGCCAGCAGCTTGGGGCAGTCCTCTGGAAACACCATATATTTT. This translates into CASSLGQSSGNTIYF.

This clone was seen only a few times. Other DNA sequences within the sample encode an identical CDR3. The rearrangement uses TRBV9 and TRBJ2-5, with a weak D call TRBD2 (6 bases). This CDR3 has 14 residues. The V end lost 0 bases, the J end lost 1 base, and 7 bases lay between the germline ends. Germline CDR1 SGDLS, CDR2 YYNGEE. CDR3 sequence (DNA): TGTGCCAGCAGCGTAGGCGGGACCCAAGAGACCCAGTACTTC. Amino acid sequence: CASSVGGTQETQYF.

The chain carries TRBV5-4 and TRBJ1-3; no reliable D call. CDR1 and CDR2 from the germline V gene are SGHNT and YYREEE (reference sequence). Trimming removed 0 bases from V and 10 bases from J, with 20 bases in between. The CDR3 runs 16 residues. The CDR3 protein is CASSLVEGRAPRTIYF. The CDR3 DNA sequence: TGTGCCAGCAGCTTGGTTGAGGGCCGGGCCCCAAGGACCATATATTTT.

This clone was recorded only once. The rearrangement uses TRBV7-9 and TRBJ1-1; TRBD1 matches at 7 bases. The CDR3 extends over 14 amino acids. CDR1 is SEHNR and CDR2 is FQNEAQ in the germline V gene (reference sequence). V lost 3 bases to trimming and J lost 0 bases; unmatched junction nucleotides: 1. The CDR3 loop is CASSFGQVNTEAFF. DNA for the CDR3: TGTGCCAGCAGCTTCGGACAGGTGAACACTGAAGCTTTCTTT.

This chain's CDR3 is CASSNTGGANYGYTF. The CDR3 DNA reads TGCGCCAGCAGCAATACAGGGGGGGCTAACTATGGCTACACCTTC. This chain links TRBV5-1 with TRBJ1-2, with 8 positions matching TRBD1. The germline V gene encodes CDR1 SGHRS and CDR2 YFSETQ. This CDR3 is 15 amino acids long. V gave up 4 bases and J gave up 0 bases; unmatched junction bases: 5. The complete variable domain, with remaining parts taken from reference TRBV5-1 and TRBJ1-2, reads KAGVTQTPRYLIKTRGQQVTLSCSPISGHRSVSWYQQTPGQGLQFLFEYFSETQRNKGNFPGRFSGRQFSNSRSEMNVSTLELGDSALYLCASSNTGGANYGYTFGSGTRLTVV.

CDR3 region: CASTDPRQGYTGELFF. CDR3 bases: TGTGCCAGCACCGACCCAAGACAGGGATACACCGGGGAGCTGTTTTTT. The chain combines TRBV11-2 with TRBJ2-2, with TRBD1 matching 7 bases. V lost 7 bases and J lost 3; bases outside the gene matches: 11. The CDR3 is 16 amino acids. The germline V gene has CDR1 SGHAT and CDR2 FQNNGV.

This sequence joins TRBV29-1 and TRBJ2-3; 13 nucleotides align to TRBD2. This CDR3 region has 15 residues. Per the germline V gene, CDR1 is SQVTM and CDR2 is ANQGSEA. The junction had 4 bases not matched to a gene; V was cut back by 7 bases and J by 0 bases. In nucleotides, the CDR3 is TGCAGCGGCGGGACTAGCGGGACTAGCACAGATACGCAGTATTTT. Translation: CSGGTSGTSTDTQYF.

This chain uses TRBV7-9 with TRBJ2-2, with D possibly TRBD1 on 6 matching bases. Germline V gene data show CDR1 as SEHNR and CDR2 as FQNEAQ (reference sequence). CDR3 length equals 19 residues. The V end lost 3 bases, the J end lost 0 bases, and 20 bases lay between the germline ends. The CDR3 bases are TGTGCCAGCAGCTTCCAAACGGGACAACCGTTCGCGAACACCGGGGAGCTGTTTTTT. Protein sequence: CASSFQTGQPFANTGELFF.

The chain is built from TRBV2 and TRBJ2-1; no clear D. The V end lost 4 bases, the J end lost 1 base, and 14 bases lay between the germline ends. Per the germline V gene, CDR1 is SNHLY and CDR2 is FYNNEI. The CDR3 has 16 residues. CDR3 in amino acids: CASSARLSPSYNEQFF. CDR3 bases: TGTGCCAGCAGTGCCCGACTTAGCCCTTCCTACAATGAGCAGTTCTTC. The full variable domain, with the rest looked up from reference TRBV2 and TRBJ2-1, is EPEVTQTPSHQVTQMGQEVILRCVPISNHLYFYWYRQILGQKVEFLVSFYNNEISEKSEIFDDQFSVERPDGSNFTLKIRSTKLEDSAMYFCASSARLSPSYNEQFFGPGTRLTVL.